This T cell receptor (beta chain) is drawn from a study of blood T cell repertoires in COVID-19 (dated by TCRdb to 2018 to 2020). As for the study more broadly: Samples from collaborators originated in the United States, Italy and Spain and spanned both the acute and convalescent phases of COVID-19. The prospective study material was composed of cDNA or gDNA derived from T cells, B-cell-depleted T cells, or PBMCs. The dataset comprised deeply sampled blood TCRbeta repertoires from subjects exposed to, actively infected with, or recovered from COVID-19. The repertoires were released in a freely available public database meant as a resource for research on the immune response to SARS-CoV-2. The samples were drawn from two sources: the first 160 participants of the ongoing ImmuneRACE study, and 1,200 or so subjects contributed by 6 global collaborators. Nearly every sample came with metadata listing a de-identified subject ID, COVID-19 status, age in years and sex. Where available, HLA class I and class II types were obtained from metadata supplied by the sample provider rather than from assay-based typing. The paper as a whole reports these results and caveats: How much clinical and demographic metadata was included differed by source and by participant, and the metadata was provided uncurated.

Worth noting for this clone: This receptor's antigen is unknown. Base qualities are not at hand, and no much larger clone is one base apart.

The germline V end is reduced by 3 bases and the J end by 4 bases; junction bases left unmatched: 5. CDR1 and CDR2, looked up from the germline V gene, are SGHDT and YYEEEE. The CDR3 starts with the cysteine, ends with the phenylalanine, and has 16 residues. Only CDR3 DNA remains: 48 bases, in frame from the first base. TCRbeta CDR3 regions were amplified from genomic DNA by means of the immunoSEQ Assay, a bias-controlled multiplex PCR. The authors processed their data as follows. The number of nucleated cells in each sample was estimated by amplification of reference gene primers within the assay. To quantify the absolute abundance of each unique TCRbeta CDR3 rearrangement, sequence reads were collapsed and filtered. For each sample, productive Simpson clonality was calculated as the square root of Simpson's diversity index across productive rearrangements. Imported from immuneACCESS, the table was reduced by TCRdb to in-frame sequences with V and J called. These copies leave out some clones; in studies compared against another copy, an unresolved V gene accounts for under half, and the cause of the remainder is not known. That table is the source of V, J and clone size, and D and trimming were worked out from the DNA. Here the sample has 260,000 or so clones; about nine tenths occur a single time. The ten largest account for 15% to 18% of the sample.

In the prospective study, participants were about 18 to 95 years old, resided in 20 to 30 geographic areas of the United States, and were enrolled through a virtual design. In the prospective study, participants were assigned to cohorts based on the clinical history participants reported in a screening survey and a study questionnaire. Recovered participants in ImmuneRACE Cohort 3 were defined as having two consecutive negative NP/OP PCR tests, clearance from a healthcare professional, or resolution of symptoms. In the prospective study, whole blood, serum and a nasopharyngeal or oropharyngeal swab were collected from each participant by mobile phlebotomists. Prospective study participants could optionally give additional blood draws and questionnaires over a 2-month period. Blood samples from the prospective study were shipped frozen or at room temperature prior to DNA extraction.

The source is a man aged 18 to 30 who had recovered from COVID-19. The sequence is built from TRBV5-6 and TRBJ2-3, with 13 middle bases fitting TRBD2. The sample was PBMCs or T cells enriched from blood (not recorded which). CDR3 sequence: CASSYGLAGVPDTQYF. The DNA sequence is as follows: TGTGCCAGCAGCTACGGACTAGCGGGAGTACCAGATACGCAGTATTTT.